This is a list of T cell receptor beta chains from one sample in a study of beta chain features in type 1 diabetes. Assay: immunoSEQ multiplex PCR; the TCRdb copy retains only in-frame clones and omits some. The sample lists about 620,000 clones; roughly a sixth were seen once. Material for sequencing was naive CD4+ T cells from blood. These receptors came from a man between 18 and 29 years old in good health. Both conserved end residues are part of each CDR3. A D gene is named only where the DNA matches it firmly. Clone size is stated in some rows and not others, as once, few, many or a class when expanded.

CAWRGPRQGAVSPLHF,TGTGCCTGGAGAGGCCCCCGACAGGGGGCTGTTTCACCCCTCCACTTT,TRBV30,.,TRBD1,TRBJ1-6
CASTQDRSYEQYF,TGTGCCAGCACTCAGGACAGGTCCTACGAGCAGTACTTC,TRBV6-6,.,TRBD1,TRBJ2-7
CASNPDLNYGYTF,TGTGCCAGCAATCCTGATCTAAACTATGGCTACACCTTC,TRBV7-2,few,.,TRBJ1-2
CASSLSPTSLGQPQHF,TGTGCCAGCAGTTTATCCCCGACGTCGTTGGGTCAGCCCCAGCATTTT,TRBV27,.,.,TRBJ1-5
CASSLRQGNNEQFF,TGTGCCAGCAGCCTCAGACAGGGGAACAATGAGCAGTTCTTC,TRBV9,.,TRBD1,TRBJ2-1
CASGSLQTSTDTQYF,TGTGCCAGCGGCTCCCTCCAGACTAGCACAGATACGCAGTATTTT,TRBV27,.,.,TRBJ2-3
CASSPRSGGGTDTQYF,TGTGCCAGCAGCCCGCGTTCGGGGGGTGGCACAGATACGCAGTATTTT,TRBV7-3,few,TRBD2,TRBJ2-3
CASSLGQESALFF,TGTGCCAGCAGTTTAGGGCAGGAGAGCGCACTGTTTTTT,TRBV28,few,.,TRBJ1-4
CASSKAPLRGDGYTF,TGTGCCAGCAGCAAAGCACCACTCAGGGGCGACGGCTACACCTTC,TRBV21-1,few,.,TRBJ1-2
CASSFDRGLGYGYTF,TGTGCCAGCAGTTTCGACAGGGGGCTGGGCTATGGCTACACCTTC,TRBV27,.,TRBD1,TRBJ1-2
CASSPETLRVGSQYF,TGTGCCAGCAGCCCAGAAACCCTTAGGGTTGGCTCTCAGTACTTC,TRBV7-2,few,.,TRBJ2-4
CASSRRRADYGYTF,TGTGCCAGCAGTAGGCGGAGGGCGGACTATGGCTACACCTTC,TRBV28,.,.,TRBJ1-2
CATSGRDREANQPQHF,TGTGCCACCAGCGGCCGGGACAGAGAGGCGAATCAGCCCCAGCATTTT,TRBV15,few,TRBD1,TRBJ1-5
CASSVAGRWDEQYF,TGTGCCAGCAGCGTAGCCGGGAGGTGGGATGAGCAGTACTTC,TRBV9,few,TRBD2,TRBJ2-5
CASSPGTSEAYEQYF,TGCGCCAGCAGCCCCGGGACTAGCGAGGCCTACGAGCAGTACTTC,TRBV4-3,.,TRBD2,TRBJ2-7
CASSSVSDNSPLHF,TGTGCCAGCAGTTCCGTTTCGGATAATTCACCCCTCCACTTT,TRBV28,.,.,TRBJ1-6
CASSTARVPSTDTQYF,TGTGCCAGTAGTACCGCCCGGGTCCCTAGCACAGATACGCAGTATTTT,TRBV19,few,.,TRBJ2-3
CASSPGLVTYEQYF,TGTGCCAGCAGCCCCGGACTGGTAACCTACGAGCAGTACTTC,TRBV7-9,.,.,TRBJ2-7
CATSRGGLADTDTQYF,TGTGCCACCAGCAGAGGGGGACTAGCGGACACAGATACGCAGTATTTT,TRBV15,few,TRBD2,TRBJ2-3
CASSPLDRGFDEQYF,TGTGCCAGCTCACCGCTGGACAGGGGTTTTGACGAGCAGTACTTC,TRBV18,few,TRBD1,TRBJ2-7
CSGTAHNTGELFF,TGCAGCGGGACCGCCCATAACACCGGGGAGCTGTTTTTT,TRBV29-1,.,.,TRBJ2-2
CSPIRAFSGNTIYF,TGCAGCCCTATCCGGGCCTTCTCTGGAAACACCATATATTTT,TRBV29-1,.,.,TRBJ1-3
CASTPGGYEQYF,TGTGCCAGCACCCCAGGTGGTTACGAGCAGTACTTC,TRBV7-9,.,.,TRBJ2-7
CASSLLTDTQYF,TGTGCCAGCAGCCTGCTCACAGATACGCAGTATTTT,TRBV5-4,.,.,TRBJ2-3
CASSLGGQGTNYGYTF,TGTGCCAGCAGCTTAGGGGGACAGGGTACGAACTATGGCTACACCTTC,TRBV7-2,.,TRBD1,TRBJ1-2
CASSLNTGGYEQYF,TGTGCCAGCAGCCTGAATACAGGGGGCTACGAGCAGTACTTC,TRBV11-1,.,TRBD1,TRBJ2-7
CASSWGHTGELFF,TGTGCCAGCAGCTGGGGACACACCGGGGAGCTGTTTTTT,TRBV5-4,.,.,TRBJ2-2
CASSLRTSGYNEQFF,TGTGCCAGCAGCTTGAGGACTAGCGGTTACAATGAGCAGTTCTTC,TRBV7-2,few,TRBD2,TRBJ2-1
CASSDRDKNYGYTF,TGTGCCAGCAGTGACCGGGACAAAAACTATGGCTACACCTTC,TRBV6-1,few,.,TRBJ1-2
CASTTAGTVPETQYF,TGTGCCAGCACGACCGCGGGGACCGTCCCTGAGACCCAGTACTTC,TRBV6-5,.,.,TRBJ2-5
CGTGVTWGYTF,TGTGGTACAGGGGTGACCTGGGGCTACACCTTC,TRBV28,.,TRBD1,TRBJ1-2
CASSHADRGPGNTIYF,TGCGCCAGCAGCCACGCTGACAGGGGCCCTGGAAACACCATATATTTT,TRBV4-1,.,TRBD1,TRBJ1-3
CASSLVRGNTEAFF,TGTGCCAGCAGCTTGGTTAGGGGAAACACTGAAGCTTTCTTT,TRBV5-6,.,.,TRBJ1-1
CASRGLGIHYEQYF,TGTGCCAGCAGAGGACTGGGGATACACTACGAGCAGTACTTC,TRBV28,.,.,TRBJ2-7
CASSAVYRQKETQYF,TGTGCCAGCAGCGCCGTTTATCGCCAGAAAGAGACCCAGTACTTC,TRBV7-6,few,.,TRBJ2-5
CASSKLETQYF,TGTGCCAGTTCTAAATTGGAGACCCAGTACTTC,TRBV19,.,.,TRBJ2-5
CASSSLTGWNQPQHF,TGTGCCAGCAGCTCGCTGACAGGGTGGAATCAGCCCCAGCATTTT,TRBV7-8,few,TRBD1,TRBJ1-5
CASSLRTSEQYF,TGTGCCAGCAGCTTGAGGACCAGTGAGCAGTACTTC,TRBV7-9,.,.,TRBJ2-7
CASSERDGQGENQPQHF,TGTGCCAGCAGTGAGAGGGACGGACAGGGCGAAAATCAGCCCCAGCATTTT,TRBV27,few,TRBD1,TRBJ1-5
CASSPLAEGDSPLHF,TGTGCCAGCTCACCCCTTGCCGAGGGGGATTCACCCCTCCACTTT,TRBV18,few,.,TRBJ1-6
CASSLDRGRGETQYF,TGTGCCAGCAGCTTGGACAGGGGGCGCGGGGAGACCCAGTACTTC,TRBV7-2,once,TRBD1,TRBJ2-5
CASSGASGYSYNEQFF,TGTGCCAGCAGTGGGGCTAGCGGGTATTCCTACAATGAGCAGTTCTTC,TRBV28,.,TRBD2,TRBJ2-1
CAISARDTQYF,TGTGCCATCAGTGCTAGGGATACGCAGTATTTT,TRBV10-3,few,.,TRBJ2-3
CASSQDPSGGFYEQYF,TGTGCCAGCAGCCAAGACCCTAGCGGGGGGTTCTACGAGCAGTACTTC,TRBV4-2,few,TRBD2,TRBJ2-7
CASSAHGLAGVVDSYNEQFF,TGTGCCAGCAGCGCCCACGGACTAGCGGGAGTGGTTGACTCCTACAATGAGCAGTTCTTC,TRBV7-8,few,TRBD2,TRBJ2-1
CASSEGPLGNTEAFF,TGTGCCAGCAGCGAGGGACCCCTGGGGAACACTGAAGCTTTCTTT,TRBV7-2,few,.,TRBJ1-1
CASSDAYEQYF,TGCGCCAGCAGCGACGCCTACGAGCAGTACTTC,TRBV5-1,few,.,TRBJ2-7
CASSQGTSVLSSYEQYF,TGCGCCAGCAGCCAAGGGACTAGCGTGTTAAGCTCCTACGAGCAGTACTTC,TRBV4-1,few,TRBD2,TRBJ2-7
CASSQSALAATDTQYF,TGTGCCAGCAGCCAATCGGCCCTAGCGGCCACAGATACGCAGTATTTT,TRBV16,.,TRBD2,TRBJ2-3